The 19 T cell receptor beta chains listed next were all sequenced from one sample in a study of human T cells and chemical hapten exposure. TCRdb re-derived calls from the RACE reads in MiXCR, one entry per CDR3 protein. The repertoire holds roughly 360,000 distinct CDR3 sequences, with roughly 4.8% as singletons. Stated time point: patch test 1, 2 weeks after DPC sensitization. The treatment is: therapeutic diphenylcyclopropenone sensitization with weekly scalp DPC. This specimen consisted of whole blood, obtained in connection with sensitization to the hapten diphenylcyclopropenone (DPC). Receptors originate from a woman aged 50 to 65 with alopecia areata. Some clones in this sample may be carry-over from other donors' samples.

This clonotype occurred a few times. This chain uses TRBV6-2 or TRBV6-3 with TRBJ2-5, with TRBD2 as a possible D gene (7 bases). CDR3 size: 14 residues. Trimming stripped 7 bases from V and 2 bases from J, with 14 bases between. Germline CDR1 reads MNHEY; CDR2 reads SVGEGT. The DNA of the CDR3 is TGTGCCAGCACAGAAAGCGGGACACAAGAGACCCAGTACTTC. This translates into CASTESGTQETQYF.

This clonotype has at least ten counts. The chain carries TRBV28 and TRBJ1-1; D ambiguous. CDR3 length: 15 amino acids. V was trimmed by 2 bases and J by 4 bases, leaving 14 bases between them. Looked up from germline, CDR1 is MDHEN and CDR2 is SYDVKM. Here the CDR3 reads CASSLNLGIGTEAFF. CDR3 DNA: TGTGCCAGCAGTTTAAATCTGGGTATCGGCACTGAAGCTTTCTTT.

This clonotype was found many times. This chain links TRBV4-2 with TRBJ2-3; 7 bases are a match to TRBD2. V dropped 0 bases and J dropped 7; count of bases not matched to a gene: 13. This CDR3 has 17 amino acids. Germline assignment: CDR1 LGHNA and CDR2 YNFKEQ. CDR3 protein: CASSQEGQAGRTNTQYF. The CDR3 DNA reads TGTGCCAGCAGCCAAGAAGGGCAAGCGGGGCGCACGAATACGCAGTATTTT.

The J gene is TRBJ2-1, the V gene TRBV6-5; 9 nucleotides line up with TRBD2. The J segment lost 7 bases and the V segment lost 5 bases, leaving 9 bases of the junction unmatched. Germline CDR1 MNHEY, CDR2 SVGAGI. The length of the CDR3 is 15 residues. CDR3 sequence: CASSTRGLAGNEQFF. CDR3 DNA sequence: TGTGCCAGCAGTACGCGGGGACTAGCAGGGAATGAGCAGTTCTTC.

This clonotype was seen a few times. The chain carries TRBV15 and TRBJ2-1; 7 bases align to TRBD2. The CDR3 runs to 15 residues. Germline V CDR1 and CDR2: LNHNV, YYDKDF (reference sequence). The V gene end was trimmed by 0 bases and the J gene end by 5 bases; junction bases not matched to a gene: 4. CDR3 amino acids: CATSRDAGVDNEQFF. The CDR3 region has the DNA TGTGCCACCAGCAGAGACGCGGGAGTAGACAATGAGCAGTTCTTC.

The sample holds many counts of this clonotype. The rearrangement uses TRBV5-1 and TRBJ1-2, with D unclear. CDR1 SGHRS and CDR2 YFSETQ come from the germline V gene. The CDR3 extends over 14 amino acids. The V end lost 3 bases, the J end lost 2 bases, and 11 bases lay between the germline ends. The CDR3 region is CASSSDGINYGYTF. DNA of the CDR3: TGCGCCAGCAGCTCGGACGGAATAAACTATGGCTACACCTTC.

CDR3 DNA: TGTGCCAGCAGCCAAGATATCTTCTCCGGGAACTATGGCTACACCTTC. Translated, it gives CASSQDIFSGNYGYTF. This rearrangement joins TRBV3-1 to TRBJ1-2; D call uncertain. Germline CDR1 is LGHDT and CDR2 is YNNKEL (reference sequence). The CDR3 runs to 16 residues. V gave up 0 bases and J gave up 2 bases, with 13 bases separating them.

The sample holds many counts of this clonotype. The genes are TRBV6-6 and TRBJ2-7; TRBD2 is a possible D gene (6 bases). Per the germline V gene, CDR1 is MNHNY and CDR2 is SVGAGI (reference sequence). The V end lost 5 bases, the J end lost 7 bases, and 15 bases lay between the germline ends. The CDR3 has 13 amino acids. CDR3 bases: TGTGCCAGCAGTGGACGGGAGTCAAGAGAGCAGTACTTC. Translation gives CASSGRESREQYF.

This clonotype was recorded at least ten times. The CDR3 bases are TGCGCCAGCAGCGGCAGGGATGAGACCCAGTACTTC. This translates into CASSGRDETQYF. The chain couples TRBV5-1 to TRBJ2-5; perhaps TRBD1 as D (5 bases). The germline gives CDR1 SGHRS, CDR2 YFSETQ. The CDR3 is made up of 12 amino acids. The V and J ends lost 4 bases and 5 bases respectively, with 9 bases between them.

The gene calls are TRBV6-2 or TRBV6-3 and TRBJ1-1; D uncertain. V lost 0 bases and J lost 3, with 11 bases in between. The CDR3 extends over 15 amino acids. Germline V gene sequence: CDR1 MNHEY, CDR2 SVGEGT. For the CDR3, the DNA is TGTGCCAGCAGTTACTCGTCGGTCGGCTACACTGAAGCTTTCTTT. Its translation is CASSYSSVGYTEAFF.

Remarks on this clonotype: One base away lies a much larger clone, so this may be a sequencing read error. This CDR3 is CASSQVGTGNENLFF. In nucleotides, the CDR3 is TGCGCCAGCAGCCAAGTTGGGACAGGGAACGAAAATCTGTTTTTT. This sequence joins TRBV4-1 and TRBJ1-4, with 9 bases aligning to TRBD1. The CDR3 length is 15 residues. Germline values: CDR1 MGHRA, CDR2 YSYEKL.

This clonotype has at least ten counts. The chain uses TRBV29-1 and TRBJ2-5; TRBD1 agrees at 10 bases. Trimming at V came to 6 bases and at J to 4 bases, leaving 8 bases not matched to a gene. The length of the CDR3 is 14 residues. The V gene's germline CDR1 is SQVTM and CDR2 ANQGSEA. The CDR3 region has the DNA TGCAGCGTCGCCCGGGACAGGGGCGTAGAGACCCAGTACTTC. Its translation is CSVARDRGVETQYF.

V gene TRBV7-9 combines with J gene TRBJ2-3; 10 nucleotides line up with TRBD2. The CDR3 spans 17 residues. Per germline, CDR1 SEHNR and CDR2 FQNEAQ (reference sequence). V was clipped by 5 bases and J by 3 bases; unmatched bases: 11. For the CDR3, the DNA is TGTGCCAGCAGCCCTTGGTCGGCTAGCGGGAGTACAGATACGCAGTATTTT. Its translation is CASSPWSASGSTDTQYF.

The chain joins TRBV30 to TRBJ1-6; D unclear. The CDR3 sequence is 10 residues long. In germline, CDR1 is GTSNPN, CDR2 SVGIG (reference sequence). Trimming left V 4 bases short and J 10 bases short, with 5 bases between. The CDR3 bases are TGTGCCTGGAATGGATCACCCCTCCACTTT. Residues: CAWNGSPLHF.

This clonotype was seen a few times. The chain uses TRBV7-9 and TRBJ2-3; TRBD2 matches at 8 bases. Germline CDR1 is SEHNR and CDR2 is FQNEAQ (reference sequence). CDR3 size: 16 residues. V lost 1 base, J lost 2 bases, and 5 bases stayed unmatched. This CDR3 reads CASSLGERGFTDTQYF. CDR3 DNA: TGTGCCAGCAGCTTAGGCGAGCGGGGGTTCACAGATACGCAGTATTTT.

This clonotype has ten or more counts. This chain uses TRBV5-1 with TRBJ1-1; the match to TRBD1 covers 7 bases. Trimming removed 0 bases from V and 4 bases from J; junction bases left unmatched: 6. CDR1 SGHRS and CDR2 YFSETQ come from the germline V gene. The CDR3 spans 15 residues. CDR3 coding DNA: TGCGCCAGCAGCTTGGCAGGACAGGCGGGCACTGAAGCTTTCTTT. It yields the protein CASSLAGQAGTEAFF.

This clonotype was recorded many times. In DNA, the CDR3 is TGCGCCAGCAGCTTGGATGTCTATAACAAGGCCAAAAACATTCAGTACTTC. It is translated as CASSLDVYNKAKNIQYF. V usage is TRBV5-1 and J usage is TRBJ2-4; no definite D call. The CDR3 loop spans 17 amino acids. The germline gives CDR1 SGHRS, CDR2 YFSETQ. Trimming stripped 0 bases from V and 1 base from J, with 14 bases between.

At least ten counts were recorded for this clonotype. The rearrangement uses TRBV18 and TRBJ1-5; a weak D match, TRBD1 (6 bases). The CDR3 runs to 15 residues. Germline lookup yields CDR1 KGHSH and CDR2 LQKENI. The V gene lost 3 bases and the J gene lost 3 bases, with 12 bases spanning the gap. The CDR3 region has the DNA TGTGCCAGCTCACCCTCAGGGGTAGACAATCAGCCCCAGCATTTT. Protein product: CASSPSGVDNQPQHF.

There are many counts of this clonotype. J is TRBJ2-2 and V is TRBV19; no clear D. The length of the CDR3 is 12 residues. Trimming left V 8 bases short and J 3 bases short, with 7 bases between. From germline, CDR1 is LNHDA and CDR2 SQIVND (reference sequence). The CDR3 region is CASRRDTGELFF. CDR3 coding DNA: TGTGCCAGTCGGAGAGACACCGGGGAGCTGTTTTTT.